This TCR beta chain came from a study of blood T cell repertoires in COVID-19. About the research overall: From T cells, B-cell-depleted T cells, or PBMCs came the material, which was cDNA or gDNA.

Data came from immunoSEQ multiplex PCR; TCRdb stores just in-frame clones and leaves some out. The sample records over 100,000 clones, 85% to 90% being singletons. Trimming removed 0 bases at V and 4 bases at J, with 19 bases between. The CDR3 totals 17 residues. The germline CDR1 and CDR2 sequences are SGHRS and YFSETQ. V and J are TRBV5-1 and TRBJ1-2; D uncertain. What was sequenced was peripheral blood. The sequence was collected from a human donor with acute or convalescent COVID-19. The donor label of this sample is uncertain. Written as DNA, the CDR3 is TGCGCCAGCAGCTTGGGGTACCTGGAGTCTGGTGGCTATGGCTACACCTTC. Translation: CASSLGYLESGGYGYTF.